At least ten counts were recorded for the clone carrying this T cell receptor (beta chain). Antigen: not known. This entry comes from a study of T cells in Graves' hyperthyroidism and ophthalmopathy. Points from the study as a whole: Appearing also in blood were most of the thyroid clonotypes expanded above 0.001. A 13 V-J signature model discriminated ophthalmopathy versus stable hyperthyroidism.

The germline gives CDR1 SGHNT, CDR2 YENEEA. Deletions cut 4 bases from V and 5 bases from J, with 9 bases between. The CDR3 totals 13 residues. Using RNA transcripts as the source, TCR beta CDR3 regions were amplified. TCR CDR3 regions were first amplified by RT-PCR with HTBI primers. A single record per CDR3 protein comes from TCRdb applying MiXCR to the multiplex PCR reads. The sample holds about 400,000 distinct CDR3 sequences; more than 12% are singletons and the top ten take less than 20%. At least 3 on the Clinical Activity Score was recorded for ophthalmopathy patients, who also had NOSPECS grade at least 4 and duration under 3 months. Clinicians diagnosed patients from clinical symptoms, serum thyroxine and TRAb, thyroid ultrasound and orbital computed tomography.

J is TRBJ2-1 and V is TRBV11-3; D is unclear. The specimen was blood. This clonotype was obtained from a woman between 25 and 40 years old with Graves' ophthalmopathy. The CDR3 here is CASSSEAHNEQFF. In DNA form, the CDR3 reads TGTGCCAGCAGCTCAGAGGCCCACAATGAGCAGTTCTTC.